The 16 T cell receptor beta chains below come from one sample, sequenced in a study of tumor-infiltrating lymphocytes in primary liver carcinoma. Making TCR beta cDNA involved around 520 ng total RNA and a constant-region primer. Three-round nested multiplex PCR performed with slightly modified ARM-PCR produced the TCR beta libraries. Both of the initial two PCR rounds ran for about 9 cycles and employed TRBV1-TRBV30 forward primers alongside a C-beta reverse primer. TCRdb reprocessed the multiplex PCR reads via MiXCR and lists one record per CDR3 protein. The table includes around 26,000 distinct CDR3 sequences, approximately 78% detected once. From roughly 21-30 mg of unsorted bulk tissue, DNA and RNA were co-extracted together. Sequenced sample: liver tumor tissue from sampling region 3. Regarding subset: tumor region T3, left-lateral pole. The source of these receptors is a man between 35 and 55 years old with primary liver carcinoma and hepatitis B virus infection.

About this clonotype itself: A read error is likely, as this CDR3 ends without the conserved phenylalanine or tryptophan. The rearrangement uses TRBV5-4 and TRBJ2-7; D is ambiguous. Per the germline V gene, CDR1 is SGHNT and CDR2 is YYREEE (reference sequence). This CDR3 has 16 residues. V was cut by 3 bases and J by 0 bases, with 16 bases left in between. The CDR3 sequence is CASSWFTGPDSYEQYL. The CDR3 nucleotides are TGTGCCAGCAGCTGGTTTACGGGTCCCGACTCCTACGAGCAGTACCTC.

To note about this clonotype: One base away lies a much larger clone, so this may be a sequencing read error. The V and J genes are TRBV29-1 and TRBJ2-5; D unclear. CDR1 and CDR2 from the germline V gene are SQVTM and ANQGSEA. CDR3 length equals 12 residues. CDR3 bases: TGCAGCGTTGAATTACCCAAAGAGACCCAGTGCTTC. It codes for CSVELPKETQCF.

This chain connects TRBV11-2 to TRBJ2-1, with D unclear. Germline CDR1 reads SGHAT; CDR2 reads FQNNGV. This CDR3 region has 15 residues. Trimming took 1 base from V and 12 from J, leaving 19 bases between them. The CDR3 is CASSLAAVVVYVQFF. The CDR3 DNA reads TGTGCCAGCAGCTTAGCTGCAGTAGTTGTCTATGTGCAGTTCTTC.

In this sample, this clonotype turned up many times. The chain couples TRBV5-1 to TRBJ2-2; D may be TRBD2 (5 bases). V shed 0 bases and J shed 4 bases, with 13 bases lying between them. The germline V gene encodes CDR1 SGHRS and CDR2 YFSETQ. The CDR3 totals 16 residues. In DNA form, the CDR3 reads TGCGCCAGCAGCTTGGATACGGGGTTCGGCACCGGGGAGCTGTTTTTT. It translates to CASSLDTGFGTGELFF.

This clonotype was seen a handful of times. An end of the junction differs from the germline gene, which may be a read error. The chain uses TRBV6-1 and TRBJ2-3; TRBD1 might be the D (6 bases). The CDR3 is made up of 12 amino acids. Germline loops: CDR1 MNHNS, CDR2 SASEGT. The CDR3 region is CAAGEITDTQYF. For the CDR3, the DNA is TGCGCCGCAGGGGAGATCACAGATACGCAGTATTTT.

The sample holds one count of this clonotype. Relative to the germline gene, one junction end is altered; a read error may explain this. This chain uses TRBV11-2 with TRBJ2-5; D possibly matches TRBD1 or TRBD2 (5 bases each). Germline V gene data show CDR1 as SGHAT and CDR2 as FQNNGV. The CDR3 has 16 residues. CDR3 in amino acids: CASSKIPGEGKETQYF. CDR3 nucleotide sequence: TGTGCCAGCAGCAAAATTCCTGGCGAGGGGAAAGAGACTCAGTACTTC.

This clonotype was seen at least ten times. The chain links TRBV20-1 to TRBJ2-1; tentative D call: TRBD2 (6 bases). The CDR3 spans 14 residues. V dropped 3 bases and J dropped 6 bases, with 15 bases sitting between them. Germline CDR1 reads DFQATT; CDR2 reads SNEGSKA (reference sequence). The DNA of the CDR3 is TGCAGTGCTAGTATACAGCGGGCTATCAATGAGCAGTTCTTC. Protein: CSASIQRAINEQFF.

The rearrangement joins TRBV7-9 to TRBJ2-7; tentative D call: TRBD2 (5 bases). Trimming pared 10 bases from V and 3 bases from J, leaving 19 bases between. The germline V gene has CDR1 SEHNR and CDR2 FQNEAQ (reference sequence). The CDR3 consists of 14 residues. This CDR3 is CANGLEGGYYEQYF. The CDR3 nucleotides are TGTGCCAACGGCTTAGAGGGCGGGTACTACGAGCAGTACTTC.

CDR3 in amino acids: CASGRGLMEYGYTF. In DNA, the CDR3 is TGCGCCAGTGGACGGGGGCTTATGGAGTATGGCTACACCTTC. The chain carries TRBV5-1 and TRBJ1-2, with a possible D match to TRBD1 (6 bases). Trimming stripped 8 bases from V and 5 bases from J, with 19 bases between. The germline V gene has CDR1 SGHRS and CDR2 YFSETQ. The CDR3 runs 14 residues.

Note on this clonotype: Lacking the conserved final phenylalanine or tryptophan, this CDR3 likely reflects a read error. The chain recombines TRBV6-5 with TRBJ1-6, with D unclear. CDR1 is MNHEY and CDR2 is SVGAGI in the germline V gene. The CDR3 loop spans 15 amino acids. The CDR3 sequence is CVSSYDAGNNSHLHS. The CDR3 DNA reads as TGTGTCAGCAGTTACGACGCGGGCAATAATTCACACCTCCACTCT.

This clonotype was seen more than once but under ten times. Relative to the germline gene, one junction end is altered; a read error may explain this. This chain joins TRBV11-2 and TRBJ2-1; D gene unclear. CDR1 and CDR2 from the germline V gene are SGHAT and FQNNGV. There are 14 residues in the CDR3. CDR3 nucleotides: TGTGCCAGCAGCTTATATCGGCTCGTTAGTGAGCAGTCCTTC. As protein: CASSLYRLVSEQSF.

This clonotype has just one count. The CDR3 end shows no conserved phenylalanine or tryptophan, and so a read error is likely. This chain uses TRBV10-3 with TRBJ1-5; no definite D call. The germline CDR1 and CDR2 sequences are ENHRY and SYGVKD. The CDR3 runs to 14 residues. CDR3 DNA: TGTGACATCAATGAGTATGAGGGCGATCAGCCCCAGCATTCT. Translating gives CDINEYEGDQPQHS.

The chain links TRBV19 to TRBJ2-3; tentatively, D is TRBD1 or TRBD2 (9 bases each). From germline, CDR1 is LNHDA and CDR2 SQIVND (reference sequence). The V gene lost 2 bases and the J gene lost 6 bases, with 21 bases spanning the gap. The CDR3 sequence is 17 residues long. The CDR3 is CASSIPASGTGIDTQYF. The DNA of the CDR3 is TGTGCCAGTAGTATACCGGCTAGCGGGACAGGGATCGATACGCAGTATTTT.

With respect to this clonotype: A junction boundary mismatches the germline segment, possibly from a read error. The rearrangement joins TRBV19 to TRBJ2-4, with 7 bases lining up with TRBD2. Germline V gene lookup returns CDR1 LNHDA and CDR2 SQIVND (reference sequence). The CDR3 has 16 residues. The DNA of the CDR3 is TGTGCCAGTAGTATCTATGGCGGGAGTAGGGGAAACATTCAGTGCTTC. This sequence encodes CASSIYGGSRGNIQCF.

To note about this clonotype: This may stem from a read error, because a much larger clone lies one nucleotide away. The chain joins TRBV29-1 to TRBJ2-1, with D possibly being TRBD1 (5 bases). This CDR3 region has 15 residues. Germline-derived CDR1 and CDR2 are SQVTM and ANQGSEA. The DNA for the CDR3 is TGCTGCGTGGGGCCTCCTTCCAGCTCCTACAATGAGCAGTTCTTC. Translation gives CCVGPPSSSYNEQFF.

The rearrangement links TRBV11-2 to TRBJ2-7; D gene uncertain. The germline CDR1 and CDR2 sequences are SGHAT and FQNNGV. Trimming stripped 11 bases from V and 7 bases from J, with 24 bases between. There are 14 residues in the CDR3. CDR3: CAFGLDLGGWEQYF. The CDR3 DNA follows: TGTGCCTTCGGCTTAGATCTTGGTGGATGGGAGCAGTACTTC.